This record covers a single T cell receptor (beta chain). This clonotype was observed many times. Its antigen target is currently unknown. The input lacks base qualities; no much larger clone sits a single base away. These data belong to a study of T cells in Graves' hyperthyroidism and ophthalmopathy (dated by TCRdb to between 2018 and 2021). With regard to the full study: Peripheral blood samples were taken at initial diagnosis, before any treatment was given. A discovery cohort of about 95 patients, about 43 with Graves' ophthalmopathy and approximately 55 with stable Graves' hyperthyroidism, was used to find distinguishing TCR V-J signatures. Whether ophthalmopathy could be predicted prospectively was tested in an independent validation cohort made up of 18 to 20 hyperthyroidism patients plus 17 patients who later progressed to ophthalmopathy. The 100 discovery patients were randomly split 7:3 into training and test sets. The study also compared thyroid tissue and blood T-cell repertoires from 6 or 7 Graves' hyperthyroidism patients. Following sampling, methimazole starting at 30 mg daily was given to hyperthyroidism patients, and high-dose intravenous methylprednisolone was given to ophthalmopathy patients. The paper reports TCR Vbeta CDR3 sequencing of 135 peripheral blood samples: 40 or so ophthalmopathy, fewer than 80 hyperthyroidism and approximately 17 progressor patients. The study at large found these results: Most expanded thyroid clonotypes (frequency above 0.001) were also found in blood, which suggests that blood repertoires may mirror thyroid immune responses. In cross-validation, a model built on a 13 V-J signature told ophthalmopathy apart from stable hyperthyroidism with 85% to 90% sensitivity and around 81% specificity, and in testing the same model reached 80%/75%. Sample size was not statistically predetermined, and blinding of investigators to group allocation was not performed. During validation, the model predicted progression to ophthalmopathy a median of roughly six months ahead of onset, with roughly 65% sensitivity and roughly 75% specificity.

V loses 2 bases of germline sequence and J loses 5 bases, and the interval between the two ends is 14 bases. Reading from cysteine to phenylalanine, the CDR3 counts 16 amino acids. The kept DNA is CDR3 alone, 48 bases in frame from the first base. Based on the germline V gene, the CDR1 and CDR2 sequences are SGDLS and YYNGEE. TCR beta CDR3 regions were amplified from RNA transcripts. The first round of RT-PCR for the TCR CDR3 was performed with the HTBI primer set and the Qiagen OneStep RT-PCR kit. The libraries were constructed in a second round of multiplex PCR and then size-selected and purified. Sequencing of the libraries was done on an Illumina HiSeq2000 using paired-end 100 bp reads. The published analysis was carried out like this. Raw data were processed with SOAPnuke, discarding reads with adapters, uncalled bases, mean Phred below 15, or no exact constant-primer or identifier match. COPE v1.2.5 was used to merge high-quality paired reads, and clonotypes were defined as unique nucleotide sequences. MiTCR v1.1 was used to align clonotypes to the IMGT TRBV, TRBD and TRBJ reference segments. The analysis included only V-J combinations with a frequency above 0.0001, which together covered roughly 99% of the repertoires. The TCS score was defined as F50 (clonal expansion) divided by E x V (chaos), with BLOSUM62-based TCRdist calculated between CDR3 peptides within each V-J. Welch's t-statistics and random forest reduced roughly 500 V-J features to fewer than 15, which were used in a naive Bayes classifier (R e1071). The public reads were run again by TCRdb, first through fastp at Q25 and then through MiXCR, and only productive beta chains were kept. Identical CDR3 protein sequences are pooled into one entry, listed with their most common genes and DNA. For this entry, the V and J calls and clone size follow TCRdb and not the study's own pipeline. This sample gives more than 300,000 distinct CDR3 sequences in total; approximately 18% of them show up just once. The ten most abundant clones make up about 38% of the sample.

Moderately to severely active disease, a Clinical Activity Score of at least 3, a NOSPECS grade of at least 4, and a duration under 3 months were present in ophthalmopathy patients. Any patient with an uncontrolled infection, another autoimmune disease, pregnancy or lactation was excluded. Diagnoses were established on the basis of clinical symptoms, serum thyroxine and TRAb, thyroid ultrasound, and orbital computed tomography. PBMCs were separated from roughly 10 ml of fresh peripheral blood using Ficoll-Paque density gradient centrifugation. Trizol reagent was used to extract total RNA, and RNA quality was then checked on an Agilent 2100 Bioanalyzer.

The chain was built from TRBV9 and TRBJ1-6, with no D gene named confidently. This receptor was obtained from a man younger than 35 with Graves' ophthalmopathy. Sequenced: blood. The bases read TGTGCCAGCAGCGTCCTCAGTGAGCCGAATAATTCACCCCTCCACTTT. This sequence encodes CASSVLSEPNNSPLHF. With the portions outside the CDR3 filled from the reference TRBV9 and TRBJ1-6 genes, the complete variable region becomes DSGVTQTPKHLITATGQRVTLRCSPRSGDLSVYWYQQSLDQGLQFLIQYYNGEERAKGNILERFSAQQFPDLHSELNLSSLELGDSALYFCASSVLSEPNNSPLHFGNGTRLTVT.